This T cell receptor (beta chain) was obtained from a study of blood T cell repertoires in COVID-19. Background on the study: Acute and convalescent COVID-19 samples came from the United States, Italy and Spain. From T cells, B-cell-depleted T cells, or PBMCs came the material, which was cDNA or gDNA.

Authors' analysis steps: Estimation of nucleated cell counts relied on the amplification of reference gene primers. Using immunoSEQ multiplex PCR, the repertoire was profiled, and TCRdb retains in-frame clones only, with some absent. Clone size and the V and J calls come from that table; the DNA yielded D and trimming. The data hold around 100,000 clones, with approximately 85% observed a single time. Unmatched junction bases numbered 3, after V lost 4 bases and J lost 3 bases. This CDR3 contains 14 residues. Germline values: CDR1 SGHRS, CDR2 YFSETQ. The chain uses TRBV5-1 and TRBJ2-5; TRBD2 agrees at 10 bases. This sequence was found in a man between 65 and 79 years old with acute or convalescent COVID-19. Sequencing was done on a sample of peripheral blood. Here the CDR3 reads CASSATSGKETQYF. DNA of the CDR3: TGCGCCAGCAGCGCAACTAGCGGGAAAGAGACCCAGTACTTC.